The 8 T cell receptor beta chains below come from one sample, sequenced in a study of blood T cells in healthy people across ages. Together with a sample-barcoded 5' primer, a J-beta primer mix was included in a second PCR lasting roughly 6 to 12 cycles. TCRdb reanalysed the 5' RACE reads using MiXCR and keeps one entry per CDR3 protein. The sample consists of around 320,000 distinct CDR3 sequences, 25% to 30% of them appearing once. The sequencing input was blood. Receptors originate from a woman aged 70-85 years in good health.

The chain is built from TRBV6-2 or TRBV6-3 and TRBJ2-4; the match to TRBD1 covers 7 bases. The CDR3 is 16 residues long. Per germline, CDR1 MNHEY and CDR2 SVGEGT. Trimming cost V 6 bases and J 6 bases; bases outside gene matches: 14. The CDR3 sequence: CASRARQGRVGNIQYF. The CDR3 nucleotides are TGTGCCAGCAGAGCACGACAGGGCCGAGTTGGAAACATTCAGTACTTC.

This clonotype was found a few times. The chain carries TRBV28 and TRBJ2-3, with 13 nucleotides matching TRBD2. The CDR3 consists of 17 residues. The V gene's germline CDR1 is MDHEN and CDR2 SYDVKM. The J segment lost 0 bases and the V segment lost 5 bases, leaving 5 bases of the junction unmatched. The CDR3 here is CASSAGLAGASTDTQYF. The CDR3 DNA follows: TGTGCCAGCAGTGCTGGACTAGCGGGAGCTAGCACAGATACGCAGTATTTT.

This clonotype was seen only a few times. The V call is TRBV20-1, the J call TRBJ1-5; 9 bases line up with TRBD1. The length of the CDR3 is 15 residues. J lost 1 base, V lost 6 bases, and 7 bases had no gene match. The germline V gene has CDR1 DFQATT and CDR2 SNEGSKA (reference sequence). CDR3 DNA: TGCAGTGCCGGAACAGGGGGCGACAGCAATCAGCCCCAGCATTTT. Amino acid sequence: CSAGTGGDSNQPQHF.

This clonotype was observed a few times. This chain links TRBV4-2 with TRBJ2-4, with TRBD1 as a possible D gene (7 bases). The CDR3 totals 15 residues. Trimming cost V 0 bases and J 5 bases, with 11 bases left between them. Per the germline V gene, CDR1 is LGHNA and CDR2 is YNFKEQ. As DNA, the CDR3 is TGTGCCAGCAGCCAAGACAGGGGGACTGAAAACATTCAGTACTTC. This gives the protein CASSQDRGTENIQYF.

The genes are TRBV6-1 and TRBJ1-2; D call uncertain. Germline V gene sequence: CDR1 MNHNS, CDR2 SASEGT. The CDR3 contains 11 residues. Trimming took off 8 bases at V and 2 bases at J, with 6 bases between the two ends. The CDR3 reads CASEENYGYTF. CDR3 nucleotides: TGTGCCAGCGAGGAGAACTATGGCTACACCTTC.

The chain links TRBV28 to TRBJ1-2, with 7 bases aligning to TRBD1. This CDR3 is built from 14 residues. Germline loops: CDR1 MDHEN, CDR2 SYDVKM. V lost 10 bases to trimming and J lost 7 bases; unmatched junction nucleotides: 15. CDR3 loop: CATEDRASGFGYTF. CDR3 coding DNA: TGTGCCACCGAAGACAGGGCTTCCGGCTTTGGCTACACCTTC.

The CDR3 DNA sequence: TGTGCCAGCAGCGGGCCGAACCTTGAAGCGGGAGGGCCAGAGGAGACCCAGTACTTC. This encodes CASSGPNLEAGGPEETQYF. The rearrangement links TRBV21-1 to TRBJ2-5; no check of the table's D call, TRBD2, against the DNA was made. TRBV21-1 is classified as a pseudogene. The CDR3 consists of 19 residues.

This clonotype was counted ten times or more. The CDR3 spells CASSLVGGIHNEQFF. The CDR3 coding sequence is TGTGCCAGCAGCTTAGTGGGCGGGATACACAATGAGCAGTTCTTC. This chain links TRBV11-2 with TRBJ2-1, with a weak D call TRBD2 (6 bases). Germline V gene lookup returns CDR1 SGHAT and CDR2 FQNNGV. The CDR3 spans 15 residues. The V end lost 1 base, the J end lost 5 bases, and 12 bases lay between the germline ends.